These 21 T cell receptor beta chains originate from one sample sequenced in a study of beta chain features in type 1 diabetes. Notes on the study in general: Type 1 diabetes patients had TCRB CDR3s that were shorter (moderately but significantly so) in all four CD4+ subsets.

These receptors' antigens are unknown. As every portion of the isolated RNA was reverse transcribed, the sequencing read expressed TCRB transcripts. Generated by immunoSEQ multiplex PCR, the TCRdb table keeps only in-frame clones and is missing some. The sample has 600,000 to 700,000 clones, 12% seen once. Sequences were obtained from naive CD4+ T cells from blood. The receptors shown here come from a man aged 25 to 45 with type 1 diabetes.

The chain joins TRBV7-2 to TRBJ2-7; D may match TRBD1 or TRBD2 (6 bases each). The CDR3 runs to 15 residues. Trimming cost V 0 bases and J 0 bases, with 9 bases left between them. From germline, CDR1 is SGHTA and CDR2 FQGNSA. CDR3 loop: CASSLAGGSSYEQYF. The CDR3 DNA follows: TGTGCCAGCAGCTTAGCGGGGGGCTCCTCCTACGAGCAGTACTTC.

Remarks on this clone: The sample has other DNA sequences that encode this CDR3 too. The chain employs TRBV4-3 and TRBJ2-3, with 8 positions matching TRBD1. Germline lookup yields CDR1 LGHNA and CDR2 YSLEER. V lost 4 bases and J lost 3; bases outside the gene matches: 6. The CDR3 sequence is 15 residues long. CDR3 sequence reads: CASSLSGQGTDTQYF. The CDR3 coding sequence is TGCGCCAGCAGCCTCTCCGGACAGGGAACAGATACGCAGTATTTT.

The CDR3 sequence is CASSLRTAIYEQYF. In DNA form, the CDR3 reads TGCGCCAGCAGCTTAAGGACAGCTATCTACGAGCAGTACTTC. This sequence joins TRBV5-1 and TRBJ2-7, with a tentative D call TRBD1 (6 bases). Germline V gene lookup returns CDR1 SGHRS and CDR2 YFSETQ. The CDR3 runs to 14 residues. The V end was cut by 2 bases, the J end by 3 bases, with 12 bases between.

The sample holds a few counts of this clone. The chain carries TRBV28 and TRBJ2-4; D is unclear. The ends were cut back, 5 bases at V and 6 bases at J, with 8 bases in the middle. Germline V gene lookup returns CDR1 MDHEN and CDR2 SYDVKM. The CDR3 extends over 12 amino acids. The CDR3 is CASSAEVNIQYF. The CDR3 coding sequence is TGTGCCAGCAGTGCCGAAGTAAACATTCAGTACTTC. Full variable domain (outside the CDR3, taken from reference TRBV28 and TRBJ2-4): DVKVTQSSRYLVKRTGEKVFLECVQDMDHENMFWYRQDPGLGLRLIYFSYDVKMKEKGDIPEGYSVSREKKERFSLILESASTNQTSMYLCASSAEVNIQYFGAGTRLSVL.

This rearrangement joins TRBV7-2 to TRBJ2-3; perhaps TRBD2 as D (6 bases). Germline V CDR1 and CDR2: SGHTA, FQGNSA. V was cut by 1 base and J by 8 bases, with 13 bases left in between. CDR3 length equals 14 residues. As DNA, the CDR3 is TGTGCCAGCAGCTTAGTTGGAGGGCCTGGTACGCAGTATTTT. This translates into CASSLVGGPGTQYF.

This clone has more than one count but fewer than ten. V and J are TRBV6-6 and TRBJ2-5, with 9 bases fitting TRBD1. V shed 5 bases and J 5 bases; nucleotides not matched to a gene: 6. Germline V gene lookup returns CDR1 MNHNY and CDR2 SVGAGI (reference sequence). CDR3 size: 14 residues. CDR3 nucleotide sequence: TGTGCCAGCAGTCTGGGACAGGGATTGGAGACCCAGTACTTC. Its protein is CASSLGQGLETQYF.

The V gene is TRBV18, the J gene TRBJ1-2; the match to TRBD1 covers 8 bases. Germline V gene sequence: CDR1 KGHSH, CDR2 LQKENI. This CDR3 comprises 16 residues. V trimming: 5 bases; J trimming: 7 bases; junction bases outside the gene matches: 15. This chain's CDR3 is CASSFGTGSQEGGYTF. As DNA, the CDR3 is TGTGCCAGCTCATTTGGGACAGGAAGCCAAGAGGGTGGCTACACCTTC.

This clone was recorded a few times. The chain couples TRBV11-2 to TRBJ2-1; D is unresolved. CDR1 and CDR2 (germline): SGHAT, FQNNGV. Trimming left V 1 base short and J 7 bases short, with 8 bases between. CDR3 length equals 13 residues. CDR3 protein: CASSLAGVNEQFF. DNA for the CDR3: TGTGCCAGCAGCTTAGCTGGGGTGAATGAGCAGTTCTTC.

This clone was recorded only once. V usage is TRBV7-2 and J usage is TRBJ2-7; 9 bases agree with TRBD2. This CDR3 is 16 amino acids long. CDR1 and CDR2 (germline): SGHTA, FQGNSA. Trimming at V came to 1 base and at J to 8 bases, leaving 12 bases not matched to a gene. The CDR3 protein is CASSLEGSGGVSKQYF. The DNA for the CDR3 is TGTGCCAGCAGCTTAGAAGGTAGCGGGGGTGTTAGCAAGCAGTACTTC.

A few counts support this clone. This chain uses TRBV5-1 with TRBJ2-3, with 8 bases lining up with TRBD1. The CDR3 runs 16 residues. The germline V gene has CDR1 SGHRS and CDR2 YFSETQ. V lost 4 bases and J lost 0; bases outside the gene matches: 7. The CDR3 is CASSQSGQASTDTQYF. The CDR3, as DNA: TGCGCCAGCAGCCAGTCGGGACAGGCCAGCACAGATACGCAGTATTTT.

This clone has more than one count but fewer than ten. This rearrangement joins TRBV14 to TRBJ1-6, with D unclear. CDR1 is SGHDN, CDR2 FVKESK, per germline. The V end lost 4 bases, the J end lost 0 bases, and 13 bases lay between the germline ends. The CDR3 consists of 17 residues. CDR3 nucleotides: TGTGCCAGCAGCCGTGGCCGCCTGAGCTCCTATAATTCACCCCTCCACTTT. This sequence encodes CASSRGRLSSYNSPLHF.

The gene calls are TRBV29-1 and TRBJ2-2; no clear D. The V gene's germline CDR1 is SQVTM and CDR2 ANQGSEA. The ends were cut back, 5 bases at V and 1 base at J, with 8 bases in the middle. The CDR3 sequence is 13 residues long. CDR3 region: CSVKRLNTGELFF. CDR3 nucleotide sequence: TGCAGCGTTAAAAGATTGAACACCGGGGAGCTGTTTTTT.

The chain couples TRBV29-1 to TRBJ1-2, with D possibly being TRBD1 (6 bases). V lost 4 bases, J lost 6 bases, and 27 bases lay in between. Per the germline V gene, CDR1 is SQVTM and CDR2 is ANQGSEA. The CDR3 runs to 17 residues. CDR3 loop: CSVVVNGGASNWDGYTF. The CDR3, as DNA: TGCAGCGTTGTAGTAAACGGGGGGGCCTCTAACTGGGATGGCTACACCTTC.

This CDR3 is CAITSSGGADTQYF. CDR3 DNA: TGTGCCATCACTTCTAGCGGGGGTGCAGATACGCAGTATTTT. The J gene is TRBJ2-3, the V gene TRBV10-3, with 10 bases that match TRBD2. Per the germline V gene, CDR1 is ENHRY and CDR2 is SYGVKD. The trim removed 7 bases at V and 4 bases at J, leaving 5 bases unmatched. The CDR3 extends over 14 amino acids.

The chain uses TRBV6-1 and TRBJ2-3; 13 bases fit TRBD2. V shed 8 bases and J 5 bases; nucleotides not matched to a gene: 7. The germline V gene has CDR1 MNHNS and CDR2 SASEGT. The CDR3 has 15 residues. CDR3 bases: TGTGCCAGCTACCGACTAGCGGGGGGTGAAGATACGCAGTATTTT. Its translation: CASYRLAGGEDTQYF.

The chain employs TRBV6-5 and TRBJ1-2; D is perhaps TRBD1 (6 bases). In germline, CDR1 is MNHEY, CDR2 SVGAGI. Trimming cost V 2 bases and J 7 bases, with 11 bases left between them. The CDR3 extends over 13 amino acids. The CDR3: CASSYRTGSGYTF. The CDR3 coding sequence is TGTGCCAGCAGTTACCGAACAGGGAGTGGCTACACCTTC.

The table lists this clone with a few counts. The chain links TRBV6-5 to TRBJ1-2; TRBD1 aligns across 7 bases. Germline V CDR1 and CDR2: MNHEY, SVGAGI. The CDR3 has 13 residues. V was clipped by 6 bases and J by 5 bases; unmatched bases: 6. This chain's CDR3 is CASRTGQLYGYTF. Written as DNA, the CDR3 is TGTGCCAGCAGGACGGGACAGTTGTATGGCTACACCTTC.

The V call is TRBV5-4, the J call TRBJ1-1, with TRBD1 identical over 7 bases. V lost 4 bases to trimming and J lost 6 bases; unmatched junction nucleotides: 9. Per the germline V gene, CDR1 is SGHNT and CDR2 is YYREEE (reference sequence). The CDR3 extends over 14 amino acids. CDR3 amino acids: CASSLGTAVAEAFF. CDR3 DNA: TGTGCCAGCAGCCTCGGGACAGCGGTTGCTGAAGCTTTCTTT.

This clone was detected only a few times. V usage is TRBV4-3 and J usage is TRBJ2-5; perhaps TRBD1 as D (6 bases). V lost 8 bases and J 3 bases, leaving 13 bases between the germline ends. Germline values: CDR1 LGHNA, CDR2 YSLEER. The CDR3 runs to 13 residues. The CDR3 DNA reads as TGCGCCAGCCCCCGCAGGGGTGAAGAGACCCAGTACTTC. Protein: CASPRRGEETQYF.

Regarding this clone: A read error may account for a junction end that differs from germline. The rearrangement joins TRBV7-2 to TRBJ2-7; tentative D call: TRBD2 (6 bases). The germline V gene encodes CDR1 SGHTA and CDR2 FQGNSA. The CDR3 length is 12 residues. Written as DNA, the CDR3 is TGTGCCAGCAGCTTAGGGACGGGGGACTCCGGATTC. Encoded protein: CASSLGTGDSGF.

The chain couples TRBV9 to TRBJ1-3; D gene unclear. The CDR3 has 15 amino acids. Germline assignment: CDR1 SGDLS and CDR2 YYNGEE. V lost 2 bases to trimming and J lost 0 bases, with 9 bases between them. CDR3 protein: CASSVQGYSGNTIYF. The CDR3 coding sequence is TGTGCCAGCAGCGTTCAAGGGTACTCTGGAAACACCATATATTTT. Complete variable domain (other parts from reference TRBV9 and TRBJ1-3): DSGVTQTPKHLITATGQRVTLRCSPRSGDLSVYWYQQSLDQGLQFLIQYYNGEERAKGNILERFSAQQFPDLHSELNLSSLELGDSALYFCASSVQGYSGNTIYFGEGSWLTVV.